This TCR beta chain emerged from a study of CD8 T cells in ankylosing spondylitis. A remark on this clonotype: The antigen is unknown.

J was trimmed by 0 bases and V by 2 bases; bases with no gene match: 5. From germline, CDR1 is SGHAT and CDR2 FQNNGV. This CDR3 comprises 18 residues. Study-wide points: Among TCR beta sequences, a motif of several highly homologous variants appeared characteristic of ankylosing spondylitis blood. Reactive arthritis synovial fluid and blood previously showed some of these motif variants.

With molecular barcodes, quantitative 5'-RACE was used to make the TCR beta libraries. TCRdb processed the 5' RACE reads anew with MiXCR; each CDR3 protein has one entry. The table shows more than 150,000 distinct CDR3 sequences, with roughly 11% occurring only once. The receptor comes from a male donor with ankylosing spondylitis or in good health (not recorded which). Sequencing was done on a sample of blood, either unsorted or a sorted T cell fraction (not recorded which). This sequence joins TRBV11-2 and TRBJ2-2, with 11 bases that match TRBD2. CDR3 residues: CASSLILAGASNTGELFF. The CDR3, as DNA: TGTGCCAGCAGCTTAATACTAGCGGGGGCCTCGAACACCGGGGAGCTGTTTTTT.